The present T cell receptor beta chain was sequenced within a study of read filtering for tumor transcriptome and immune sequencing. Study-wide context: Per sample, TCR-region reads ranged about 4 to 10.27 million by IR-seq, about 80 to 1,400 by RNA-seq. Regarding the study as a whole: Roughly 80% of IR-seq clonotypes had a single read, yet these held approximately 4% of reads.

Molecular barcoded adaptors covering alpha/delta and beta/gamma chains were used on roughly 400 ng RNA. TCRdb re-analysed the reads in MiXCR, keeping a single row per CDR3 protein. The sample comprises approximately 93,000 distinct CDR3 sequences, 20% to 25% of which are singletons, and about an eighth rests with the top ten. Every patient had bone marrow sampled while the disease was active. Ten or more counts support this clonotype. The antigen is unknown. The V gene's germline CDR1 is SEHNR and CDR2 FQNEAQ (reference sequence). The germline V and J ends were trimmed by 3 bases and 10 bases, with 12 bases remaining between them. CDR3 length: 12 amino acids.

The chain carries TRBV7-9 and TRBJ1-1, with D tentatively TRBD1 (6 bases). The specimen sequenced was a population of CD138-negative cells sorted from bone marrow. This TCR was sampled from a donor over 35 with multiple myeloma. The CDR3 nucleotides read TGTGCCAGCAGCTTTTCGGGGGCGGGAGCTTTCTTT. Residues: CASSFSGAGAFF. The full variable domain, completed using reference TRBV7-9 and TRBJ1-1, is DTGVSQNPRHKITKRGQNVTFRCDPISEHNRLYWYRQTLGQGPEFLTYFQNEAQLEKSRLLSDRFSAERPKGSFSTLEIQRTEQGDSAMYLCASSFSGAGAFFGQGTRLTVV.